Following are 7 T cell receptor beta chains from one sample sequenced in a study of T cells in women clearing cervical HPV infection. The data were produced by immunoSEQ multiplex PCR, yet TCRdb's version contains in-frame clones alone and is incomplete. The sample spans 15,000 to 20,000 clones; the ten largest clones claim about 17%. The sequencing input was blood buffy coat. The receptors derive from a woman between 18 and 75 years old with a cervical HPV16 infection that either progressed to CIN3+ or cleared (not recorded which).

Note on this clone: The CDR3 is cut off 3 residues early in the read; its end comes from the germline J gene. The J gene is TRBJ2-1, the V gene TRBV14; D is uncertain. Germline lookup yields CDR1 SGHDN and CDR2 FVKESK. This CDR3 comprises 15 residues. The V gene lost 0 bases and the J gene lost 6 bases, with 12 bases spanning the gap. This CDR3 reads CASSQDFTMINEQFF. CDR3 DNA (partial): TGTGCCAGCAGCCAAGATTTCACTATGATCAATGAG.

The CDR3 bases that were read are TGCAGTGCTAGAGATGAGAGTGCGGGGTTAGAGACC. Translated, it gives CSARDESAGLET. The CDR3 in its entirety is CSARDESAGLETQYF. The chain employs TRBV20-1 and TRBJ2-5, with D possibly matching TRBD2 (6 bases). The CDR3 end is not reached by the read, which stops 3 residues before it; the germline J gene fills it in. The CDR3 is 15 amino acids. CDR1 and CDR2 (germline): DFQATT, SNEGSKA (reference sequence). V was trimmed by 0 bases and J by 4 bases, leaving 15 bases between them.

Notes on this clone: The sequenced fragment ends 3 residues before the CDR3 boundary, so the rest is inferred from the germline J gene. The chain couples TRBV2 to TRBJ2-1; 11 nucleotides match TRBD1. Losses at the gene ends were 7 bases for V and 7 bases for J; bases not matched to a gene: 6. Germline V gives CDR1 SNHLY, CDR2 FYNNEI. The CDR3 covers 14 residues. The CDR3 bases that were read are TGTGCCAGCATCAGGGGGACAGGGGGGAATGAG. It is translated as CASIRGTGGNE. The full CDR3 reads CASIRGTGGNEQFF.

With respect to this clone: The CDR3 goes on 3 residues after the read ends, and that part is filled in from the germline J gene. This sequence joins TRBV7-9 and TRBJ1-4, with D maybe TRBD1 (6 bases). Germline CDR1 reads SEHNR; CDR2 reads FQNEAQ (reference sequence). Trimming took 0 bases from V and 6 from J, leaving 11 bases between them. The CDR3 has 15 amino acids. Partial CDR3 DNA: TGTGCCAGCAGCTTAGCGCCCCCAGGGGATGAAAAA. Protein: CASSLAPPGDEK. The full CDR3 sequence reads CASSLAPPGDEKLFF.

For this clone: The CDR3 goes on 3 residues after the read ends, and that part is filled in from the germline J gene. The chain links TRBV5-1 to TRBJ1-2, with 7 positions matching TRBD1. The CDR3 is made up of 13 amino acids. Germline V gene lookup returns CDR1 SGHRS and CDR2 YFSETQ. CDR3 sequence reads: CASSIDRARGYTF. The CDR3 DNA, read in part, is TGCGCCAGCAGCATCGACAGGGCCAGGGGC.

To note about this clone: With the read ending 3 residues before the CDR3 end, the germline J gene is used to fill in that end. V and J are TRBV3-1 (or the pseudogene TRBV3-2) and TRBJ2-2; the match to TRBD1 covers 9 bases. CDR1 is LGHDT, CDR2 YNNKEL, per germline (reference sequence). With V trimmed by 0 bases and J by 6 bases, 5 bases remained unmatched. The CDR3 length is 16 residues. The sequenced CDR3 bases are TGTGCCAGCAGCCAAGATCCGACAGGGGGACCCGGGGAG. This translates into CASSQDPTGGPGE. The complete CDR3 sequence is CASSQDPTGGPGELFF.

Note on this clone: The read terminates 3 residues before the CDR3 end, so the remaining end is supplied by the germline J gene. V is TRBV7-6 and J is TRBJ1-2; the D gene is possibly TRBD1 (6 bases). CDR1 and CDR2 from the germline V gene are SGHVS and FNYEAQ. There are 14 residues in the CDR3. The DNA read from the CDR3 is TGTGCCAGCAGCTTAGAAAGGGACAACAATGAC. It is translated as CASSLERDNND. The whole CDR3 sequence is CASSLERDNNDYTF. Supplemented by reference TRBV7-6 and TRBJ1-2, the full variable domain reads GAGVSQSPRYKVTKRGQDVALRCDPISGHVSLYWYRQALGQGPEFLTYFNYEAQQDKSGLPNDRFSAERPEGSISTLTIQRTEQRDSAMYRCASSLERDNNDYTFGSGTRLTVV.